This T cell receptor beta chain was recovered during a study of shared clonotypes between healthy human individuals. As concerns this clone: Its cognate antigen is unknown.

The study's findings and limits: Sequencing depth was expected to influence donor clonotype sharing.

Method: immunoSEQ multiplex PCR; TCRdb's copy keeps in-frame clones and lacks some. The data hold some 2,400,000 clones, with around 95% observed a single time. The V gene lost 10 bases and the J gene lost 0 bases, with 16 bases spanning the gap. This CDR3 region has 15 residues. Germline V gene data show CDR1 as SEHNR and CDR2 as FQNEAQ (reference sequence). This TCR derives from a man aged 18 to 30 in good health. V is TRBV7-9 and J is TRBJ2-4; D may be TRBD2 (5 bases). Sequenced input: naive CD4+ T cells sorted from blood. Subset in this sample: CD45RA+ positively selected. This CDR3 is CATIESGLAKNIQYF. The CDR3, as DNA: TGTGCCACCATTGAGAGCGGACTAGCCAAAAACATTCAGTACTTC.